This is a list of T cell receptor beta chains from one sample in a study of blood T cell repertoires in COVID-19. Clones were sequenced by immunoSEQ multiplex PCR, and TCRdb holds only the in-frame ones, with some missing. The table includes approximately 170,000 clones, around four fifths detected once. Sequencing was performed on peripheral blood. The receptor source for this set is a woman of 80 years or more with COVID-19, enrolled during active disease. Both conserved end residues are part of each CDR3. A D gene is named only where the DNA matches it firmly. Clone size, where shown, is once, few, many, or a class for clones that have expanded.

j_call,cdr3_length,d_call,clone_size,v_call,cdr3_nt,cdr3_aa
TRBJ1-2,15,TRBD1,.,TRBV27,TGTGCCAGCAGTCCCCGACAGGGGGCATTCTATGGCTACACCTTC,CASSPRQGAFYGYTF
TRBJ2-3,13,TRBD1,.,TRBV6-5,TGTGCCAGCTTGACAGGGCAAACAGATACGCAGTATTTT,CASLTGQTDTQYF
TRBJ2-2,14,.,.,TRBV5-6,TGTGCCAGCAGCTTGGAAGGAGGCACCGGGGAGCTGTTTTTT,CASSLEGGTGELFF
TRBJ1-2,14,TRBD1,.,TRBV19,TGTGCCAGTCGGACAAGGGGGCCTAACTATGGCTACACCTTC,CASRTRGPNYGYTF
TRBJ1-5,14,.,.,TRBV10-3,TGTGCCATCGGTGGACAACTTGAAGATCAGCCCCAGCATTTT,CAIGGQLEDQPQHF
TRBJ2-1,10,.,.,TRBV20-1,TGCAGTGCTAGCCGCAATGAGCAGTTCTTC,CSASRNEQFF
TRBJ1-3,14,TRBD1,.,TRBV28,TGTGCCAGCAGCCCGGGACAGGGCAGAAACACCATATATTTT,CASSPGQGRNTIYF
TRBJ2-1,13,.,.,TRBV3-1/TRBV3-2,TGTGCCAGCAGCCAGGCCCTTTCGGGGGAGCAGTTCTTC,CASSQALSGEQFF
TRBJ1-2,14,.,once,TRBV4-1,TGCGCCAGCAGCCAGCCGGCAGGGGTTGTGGGCTACACCTTC,CASSQPAGVVGYTF
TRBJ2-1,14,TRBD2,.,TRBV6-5,TGTGCCAGCGGGGGACTAGGGGGTCTGGGGGAGCAGTTCTTC,CASGGLGGLGEQFF